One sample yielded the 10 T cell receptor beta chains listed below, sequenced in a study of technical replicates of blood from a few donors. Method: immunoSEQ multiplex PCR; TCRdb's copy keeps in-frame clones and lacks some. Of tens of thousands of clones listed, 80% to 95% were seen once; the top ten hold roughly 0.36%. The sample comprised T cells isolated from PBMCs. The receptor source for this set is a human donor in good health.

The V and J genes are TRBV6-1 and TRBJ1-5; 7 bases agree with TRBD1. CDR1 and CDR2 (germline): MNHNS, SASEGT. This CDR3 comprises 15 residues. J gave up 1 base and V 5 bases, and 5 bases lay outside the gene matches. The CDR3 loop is CASSLQGRSNQPQHF. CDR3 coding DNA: TGTGCCAGCAGTCTACAGGGGCGAAGCAATCAGCCCCAGCATTTT.

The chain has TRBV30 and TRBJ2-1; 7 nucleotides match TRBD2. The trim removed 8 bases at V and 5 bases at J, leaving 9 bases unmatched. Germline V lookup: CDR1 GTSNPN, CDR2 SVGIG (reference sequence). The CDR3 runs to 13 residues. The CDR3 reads CAGDYRRDNEQFF. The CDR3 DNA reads TGTGCCGGGGACTATCGAAGGGACAATGAGCAGTTCTTC.

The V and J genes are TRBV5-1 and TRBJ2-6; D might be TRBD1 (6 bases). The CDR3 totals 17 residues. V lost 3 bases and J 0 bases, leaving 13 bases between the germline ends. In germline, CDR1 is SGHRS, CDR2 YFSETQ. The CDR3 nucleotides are TGCGCCAGCAGCTGGGAGCTGACAGGCTCTGGGGCCAACGTCCTGACTTTC. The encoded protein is CASSWELTGSGANVLTF.

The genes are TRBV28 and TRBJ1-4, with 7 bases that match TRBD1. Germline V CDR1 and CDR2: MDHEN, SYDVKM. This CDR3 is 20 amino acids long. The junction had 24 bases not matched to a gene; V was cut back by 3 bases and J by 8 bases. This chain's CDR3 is CASSFWGVLGQRVSKEKLFF. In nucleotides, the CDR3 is TGTGCCAGCAGTTTTTGGGGGGTATTGGGACAGAGAGTTTCAAAAGAAAAACTGTTTTTT.

The CDR3 DNA sequence: TGTGCCAGCAGCTCCCGGGACACCGCCTACGAGCAGTACTTC. Residues: CASSSRDTAYEQYF. V and J are TRBV11-3 and TRBJ2-7, with D tentatively TRBD1 (6 bases). The CDR3 covers 14 residues. Deletions cut 4 bases from V and 2 bases from J, with 12 bases between. The V gene's germline CDR1 is SGHNT and CDR2 YENEEA.

The chain's CDR3 is CASSGTTTYEQYF. Written as DNA, the CDR3 is TGTGCCAGCAGTGGGACAACCACCTACGAGCAGTACTTC. This chain connects TRBV27 to TRBJ2-7, with D possibly matching TRBD1 (6 bases). This CDR3 region has 13 residues. CDR1 and CDR2 from the germline V gene are MNHEY and SMNVEV (reference sequence). The ends were cut back, 5 bases at V and 2 bases at J, with 10 bases in the middle.

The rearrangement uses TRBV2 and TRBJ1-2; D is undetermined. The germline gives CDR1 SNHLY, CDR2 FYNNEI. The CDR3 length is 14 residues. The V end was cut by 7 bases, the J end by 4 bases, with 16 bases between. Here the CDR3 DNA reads TGTGCCAGCAATCCGGACCCGGCGGGCTATGGCTACACCTTC. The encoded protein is CASNPDPAGYGYTF.

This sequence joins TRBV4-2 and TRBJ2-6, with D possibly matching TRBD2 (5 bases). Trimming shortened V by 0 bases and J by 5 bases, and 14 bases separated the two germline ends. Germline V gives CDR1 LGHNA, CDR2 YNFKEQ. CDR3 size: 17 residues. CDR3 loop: CASSQDLRDRRANVLTF. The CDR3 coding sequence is TGTGCCAGCAGCCAAGATCTACGGGATCGGAGGGCCAACGTCCTGACTTTC.

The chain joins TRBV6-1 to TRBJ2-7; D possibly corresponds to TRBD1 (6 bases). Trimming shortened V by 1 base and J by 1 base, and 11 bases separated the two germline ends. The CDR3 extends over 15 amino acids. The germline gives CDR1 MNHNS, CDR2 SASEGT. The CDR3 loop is CASSEGTAPSYEQYF. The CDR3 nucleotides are TGTGCCAGCAGTGAAGGGACAGCGCCTTCCTACGAGCAGTACTTC.

The CDR3 sequence is CASAGGFNSRETQYF. CDR3 nucleotide sequence: TGTGCTAGCGCAGGGGGCTTCAATAGTAGGGAGACCCAGTACTTC. This chain links TRBV12-5 with TRBJ2-5; 8 bases match TRBD1. Trimming cost V 9 bases and J 5 bases; bases outside gene matches: 14. Germline V CDR1 and CDR2: LGHNT, FRNRAP. The CDR3 contains 15 residues.